This T cell receptor (beta chain) comes out of a study of T cell repertoires in cytomegalovirus infection. The CDR3 length is 17 residues. V was trimmed by 6 bases and J by 0 bases, leaving 24 bases between them. The V gene's germline CDR1 is DFQATT and CDR2 SNEGSKA (reference sequence). The table lists this clonotype with a few counts. What it recognizes is unknown. Using its own MiXCR run on the reads, TCRdb lists one record per CDR3 protein. The profile shows a few hundred thousand distinct CDR3 sequences, 35% to 50% of them singletons. This receptor was obtained from a human donor in good health (CMV status not recorded). Some clones in this sample may be carry-over from other donors' samples. Sequencing used cultured PBMCs, obtained from culture after CMV antigen stimulation. The genes are TRBV20-1 and TRBJ2-7; TRBD2 might be the D (6 bases). This CDR3 reads CSARGWQIRTSSYEQYF. CDR3 nucleotides: TGCAGTGCCCGGGGGTGGCAGATTCGCACCAGCTCCTACGAGCAGTACTTC.